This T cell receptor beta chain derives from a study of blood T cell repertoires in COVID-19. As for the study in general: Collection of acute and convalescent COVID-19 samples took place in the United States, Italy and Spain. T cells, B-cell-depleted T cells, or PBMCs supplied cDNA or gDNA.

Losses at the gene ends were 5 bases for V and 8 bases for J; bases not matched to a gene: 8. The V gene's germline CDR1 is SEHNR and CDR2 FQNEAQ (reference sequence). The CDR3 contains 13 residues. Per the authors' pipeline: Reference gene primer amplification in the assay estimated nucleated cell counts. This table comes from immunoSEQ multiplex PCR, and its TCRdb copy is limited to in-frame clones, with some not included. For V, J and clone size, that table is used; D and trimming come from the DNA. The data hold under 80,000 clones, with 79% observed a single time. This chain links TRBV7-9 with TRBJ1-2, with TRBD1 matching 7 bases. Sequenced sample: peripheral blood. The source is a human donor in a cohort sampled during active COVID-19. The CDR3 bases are TGTGCCAGCAGCCATCAGGGGGGAGGAGGCTACACCTTC. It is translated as CASSHQGGGGYTF.